Listed here are 22 T cell receptor beta chains from one sample, sequenced in a study of read filtering for tumor transcriptome and immune sequencing (dated by TCRdb to between 2020 and 2021). For sequencing, an Illumina HiSeq 4000 was employed. The Immunoverse kit was used to build TCR libraries from roughly 0.4 ug RNA, with molecular barcoded adaptors covering alpha/delta and beta/gamma chains. TCRdb applied fastp at Q25 and MiXCR to the public reads, then kept only in-frame beta chains. Entries that share a CDR3 protein sequence are merged under the most common genes and DNA. In all, the sample holds over 45,000 distinct CDR3 sequences, and 10% to 15% of those were seen once. 14% to 15% of the sample is taken by the ten largest. Sequencing was carried out using a population of CD138-negative cells sorted from bone marrow. Explained via the paper, the cell subset or site label denotes: bone marrow mononuclear cells depleted of CD138+ plasma/myeloma cells by negative magnetic selection. These receptors originate from a donor at least 40 years old with multiple myeloma.

Notes on this clonotype: At one of its ends the junction is not consistent with the germline gene, which may arise from a read error. This sequence joins TRBV4-3 and TRBJ2-7, with TRBD1 matching over 7 bases. From germline, CDR1 is LGHNA and CDR2 YSLEER. CDR3 length equals 16 residues. The CDR3: CAGSREPGQGAYEQYF. The CDR3 DNA sequence: TGCGCCGGCAGCCGAGAACCGGGGCAGGGGGCCTACGAGCAGTACTTC.

At least ten counts were recorded for this clonotype. The genes are TRBV28 and TRBJ2-1, with a tentative D call TRBD2 (5 bases). CDR3 length: 14 amino acids. V was shortened by 4 bases and J by 6 bases, with 13 bases between the two germline ends. CDR1 and CDR2 from the germline V gene are MDHEN and SYDVKM. The DNA of the CDR3 is TGTGCCAGCAGTTCTCCAGCGGAGCGCAATGAGCAGTTCTTC. Translation gives CASSSPAERNEQFF.

This clonotype is termed hyperexpanded. The V gene is TRBV20-1, the J gene TRBJ2-1; TRBD2 might be the D (6 bases). The CDR3 sequence is 15 residues long. V gave up 4 bases and J gave up 4 bases, with 17 bases separating them. Germline loops: CDR1 DFQATT, CDR2 SNEGSKA (reference sequence). This chain's CDR3 is CSAISPLAFYNEQFF. CDR3 sequence (DNA): TGCAGTGCTATTTCCCCCCTAGCGTTTTACAATGAGCAGTTCTTC.

The table lists this clonotype with many counts. The V call is TRBV5-4, the J call TRBJ2-3, with 14 bases fitting TRBD2. Germline V gives CDR1 SGHNT, CDR2 YYREEE (reference sequence). V dropped 4 bases and J dropped 7; count of bases not matched to a gene: 8. CDR3 length: 16 amino acids. The CDR3 bases are TGTGCCAGCAGCGTGCAAGGGACTAGCGGGAGAAATACGCAGTATTTT. Its protein product is CASSVQGTSGRNTQYF.

This chain connects TRBV7-2 to TRBJ2-1; D may be TRBD2 (6 bases). Trimming took off 0 bases at V and 14 bases at J, with 11 bases between the two ends. CDR1 and CDR2 from the germline V gene are SGHTA and FQGNSA. The CDR3 consists of 12 residues. The CDR3, as DNA: TGTGCCAGCAGCTTAGCGGGAGGCTACGAGTTCTTC. It yields the protein CASSLAGGYEFF.

Comments on this clonotype: Possible read error: a much larger clone is one base away. V is TRBV27 and J is TRBJ1-5, with D unresolved. CDR1 is MNHEY and CDR2 is SMNVEV in the germline V gene (reference sequence). CDR3 length: 12 amino acids. In nucleotides, the CDR3 is TGTGCCAGCAGTTCCCTCAATCAGTCCCAGCATTTT. This sequence encodes CASSSLNQSQHF.

Many counts were recorded for this clonotype. The rearrangement uses TRBV5-1 and TRBJ2-1; D not certain. CDR1 and CDR2 (germline): SGHRS, YFSETQ. The V end lost 0 bases, the J end lost 7 bases, and 14 bases lay between the germline ends. This CDR3 has 15 residues. DNA of the CDR3: TGCGCCAGCAGCTTGGGTCGTAGGAGAGAAAATGAGCAGTTCTTC. Translation gives CASSLGRRRENEQFF.

This clonotype was seen repeatedly, ten times or more. V is TRBV20-1 and J is TRBJ2-5, with D perhaps TRBD2 (6 bases). The CDR3 spans 16 residues. Germline loops: CDR1 DFQATT, CDR2 SNEGSKA (reference sequence). Trimming removed 1 base from V and 0 bases from J, with 15 bases in between. This chain's CDR3 is CSARGGSRTNQETQYF. As DNA, the CDR3 is TGCAGTGCTAGAGGAGGGTCCCGGACTAACCAAGAGACCCAGTACTTC.

The gene calls are TRBV5-4 and TRBJ2-2, with 10 bases matching TRBD2. Germline values: CDR1 SGHNT, CDR2 YYREEE (reference sequence). Trimming took 10 bases from V and 1 from J; bases not matched to a gene: 10. The CDR3 is made up of 16 amino acids. The CDR3 DNA reads as TGTGCCGGAAGGAAGTCTAGCGGGAGGAACACCGGGGAGCTGTTTTTT. Its translation: CAGRKSSGRNTGELFF.

This clonotype was counted ten times or more. This rearrangement joins TRBV7-2 to TRBJ1-1; D ambiguous. Trimming removed 3 bases from V and 0 bases from J, with 11 bases in between. Germline V lookup: CDR1 SGHTA, CDR2 FQGNSA. This CDR3 spans 15 amino acids. CDR3 bases: TGTGCCAGCAGCTTTCTGATAAACTTGAACACTGAAGCTTTCTTT. Its protein is CASSFLINLNTEAFF.

The sample holds many counts of this clonotype. The chain combines TRBV20-1 with TRBJ1-4, with 11 bases fitting TRBD1. CDR1 and CDR2 from the germline V gene are DFQATT and SNEGSKA (reference sequence). V was pared by 0 bases and J by 8 bases, with 5 bases of the junction left unmatched. The CDR3 is made up of 15 amino acids. CDR3 residues: CSARDPGTGGEKLFF. The CDR3 DNA reads as TGCAGTGCTAGAGATCCCGGGACAGGGGGGGAAAAACTGTTTTTT.

In regard to this clonotype: A much larger clone is a single base away; this may be a read error. The chain uses TRBV11-3 and TRBJ2-5, with 10 positions matching TRBD2. The CDR3 is made up of 17 amino acids. The germline CDR1 and CDR2 sequences are SGHNT and YENEEA. CDR3 sequence (DNA): TGTGCCAGCAGCCGCCTAGCGGGAGTCCTTAAGCAAGGGACCCAGTACTTC. It encodes CASSRLAGVLKQGTQYF.

Regarding this clonotype: This probably arose from a read error, given a far larger clone one base away. The chain combines TRBV18 with TRBJ2-1, with 7 nucleotides matching TRBD2. Germline CDR1 is KGHSH and CDR2 is LQKENI. The CDR3 is made up of 19 amino acids. CDR3 coding DNA: TGTGCCAGCAGCTCCCTGGTGGACGGGAGGACGAGCTCCTACAATGAGCAGTTATTC. The encoded protein is CASSSLVDGRTSSYNEQLF. Full variable domain (rest looked up from reference TRBV18 and TRBJ2-1): NAGVMQNPRHLVRRRGQEARLRCSPMKGHSHVYWYRQLPEEGLKFMVYLQKENIIDESGMPKERFSAEFPKEGPSILRIQQVVRGDSAAYFCASSSLVDGRTSSYNEQLFGPGTRLTVL.

Concerning this clonotype itself: Since a much larger clone is just one base distant, this may be a read error. The rearrangement joins TRBV29-1 to TRBJ1-2; D may be TRBD1 (6 bases). Germline assignment: CDR1 SQVTM and CDR2 ANQGSEA. The CDR3 loop spans 15 amino acids. The CDR3 nucleotides are TGCAGCGCTGAAGATTGGGGGGGCTCTGGCTATGGCTACACCTTC. As protein: CSAEDWGGSGYGYTF.

This clonotype was recorded at least ten times. V gene TRBV19 combines with J gene TRBJ2-5; 7 bases agree with TRBD1. CDR3 size: 17 residues. J was trimmed by 2 bases and V by 2 bases; bases with no gene match: 11. Germline V gene sequence: CDR1 LNHDA, CDR2 SQIVND (reference sequence). This chain's CDR3 is CASSIFPRQGQQETQYF. Written as DNA, the CDR3 is TGTGCCAGTAGTATATTTCCTCGACAGGGTCAACAAGAGACCCAGTACTTC.

This clonotype has at least ten counts. V usage is TRBV30 and J usage is TRBJ1-1, with TRBD1 matching over 10 bases. The CDR3 is 15 amino acids. With 0 bases clipped from V and 5 bases from J, the junction kept 6 bases outside the gene matches. Per germline, CDR1 GTSNPN and CDR2 SVGIG (reference sequence). The CDR3 protein is CAWSVIRDRGTEAFF. DNA of the CDR3: TGTGCCTGGAGTGTTATCCGGGACAGGGGTACTGAAGCTTTCTTT.

This clonotype was seen at least ten times. The rearrangement links TRBV7-9 to TRBJ2-7; D remains unclear. With 1 base removed from V and 6 bases from J, the gap between germline ends came to 10 bases. Germline V gives CDR1 SEHNR, CDR2 FQNEAQ (reference sequence). This CDR3 is built from 13 residues. CDR3 region: CASSLGSRGEQYF. The DNA of the CDR3 is TGTGCCAGCAGCTTAGGGAGTCGAGGCGAGCAGTACTTC.

This clonotype was detected ten times or more. A clone one base away is much larger, so this may be a read error. The genes are TRBV29-1 and TRBJ2-1; D is possibly TRBD2 (5 bases). Looked up from germline, CDR1 is SQVTM and CDR2 is ANQGSEA. The CDR3 length is 15 residues. The CDR3 sequence is CSVESSQSSYNEQSF. The CDR3, as DNA: TGCAGCGTTGAGTCTAGCCAGAGCTCCTACAATGAGCAGTCCTTC.

This clonotype was seen repeatedly, ten times or more. V and J are TRBV7-2 and TRBJ2-1, with TRBD1 as a possible D gene (6 bases). There are 15 residues in the CDR3. V was pared by 5 bases and J by 7 bases, with 18 bases between. CDR1 is SGHTA, CDR2 FQGNSA, per germline. The CDR3 DNA reads TGTGCCAGCAGCACCTCAGGGGACCCGGGGAATGAGCAGTTCTTC. Translated: CASSTSGDPGNEQFF.

Ten or more counts support this clonotype. V usage is TRBV28 and J usage is TRBJ2-7; TRBD2 agrees at 8 bases. The CDR3 length is 14 residues. In germline, CDR1 is MDHEN, CDR2 SYDVKM. V dropped 2 bases and J dropped 5; count of bases not matched to a gene: 5. Written as DNA, the CDR3 is TGTGCCAGCAGTTTAGCGGGACTAGTCCACGAGCAGTACTTC. It encodes CASSLAGLVHEQYF.

This clonotype appeared many times. This sequence joins TRBV6-2 or TRBV6-3 and TRBJ2-5, with TRBD2 matching 9 bases. V was pared by 6 bases and J by 3 bases, with 5 bases of the junction left unmatched. CDR1 is MNHEY, CDR2 SVGEGT, per germline. The CDR3 covers 14 residues. The CDR3 sequence is CASSNRLAEETQYF. The CDR3 nucleotides read TGTGCCAGCAGCAACAGACTAGCGGAAGAGACCCAGTACTTC.

Only a few counts were recorded for this clonotype. The chain recombines TRBV14 with TRBJ1-5, with D tentatively TRBD1 (5 bases). Germline assignment: CDR1 SGHDN and CDR2 FVKESK. V shed 0 bases and J shed 3 bases, with 9 bases lying between them. CDR3 length: 15 amino acids. CDR3 protein: CASSQEGRINQPQHF. CDR3 sequence (DNA): TGTGCCAGCAGCCAAGAGGGACGGATCAATCAGCCCCAGCATTTT.